Shown below are 19 T cell receptor beta chains from a single sample sequenced in a study of response to subunit inactivated influenza vaccine listed by TCRdb under 2018. Libraries were prepared through RT-PCR. TCRdb records Illumina HiSeq 2500 as the sequencer. TCRdb took the public reads, trimmed them with fastp at Q25, ran MiXCR for clone calling and kept in-frame beta chains. When rows share a CDR3 protein, they turn into one entry using the most common DNA and genes. This sample is represented by under 800,000 distinct CDR3 sequences; 14% of them were singletons. Less than 9% of the sample comes from the top ten. This material consisted of PBMCs from blood, taken around 14 days before vaccination. These receptor sequences come from a man aged 45 to 65 who received an inactivated influenza vaccine. Donor details come from another sample of the same person, matched by shared clones.

This clonotype was picked up a small number of times. The chain links TRBV18 to TRBJ1-1; D not certain. This CDR3 contains 15 residues. Trimming left V 2 bases short and J 4 bases short, with 14 bases between. CDR1 is KGHSH, CDR2 LQKENI, per germline. For the CDR3, the DNA is TGTGCCAGCTCACCAGGACTGGGTCGGTTCACTGAAGCTTTCTTT. Its translation: CASSPGLGRFTEAFF.

This clonotype was picked up a small number of times. The chain combines TRBV5-1 with TRBJ2-5, with D possibly TRBD1 on 6 matching bases. Germline V lookup: CDR1 SGHRS, CDR2 YFSETQ. The CDR3 has 15 amino acids. The V end lost 0 bases, the J end lost 5 bases, and 14 bases lay between the germline ends. CDR3 loop: CASSLGWARGETQYF. In DNA form, the CDR3 reads TGCGCCAGCAGCTTGGGATGGGCGAGGGGGGAGACCCAGTACTTC.

The chain employs TRBV12-3 or TRBV12-4 and TRBJ2-7; D possibly corresponds to TRBD2 (6 bases). V was clipped by 8 bases and J by 7 bases, with 21 bases between them. The CDR3 covers 14 residues. This CDR3 reads CASCLGGPLGEQYF. The CDR3 coding sequence is TGTGCCAGCTGTCTCGGGGGACCCTTGGGAGAGCAGTACTTC.

The chain joins TRBV20-1 to TRBJ1-5, with D perhaps matching TRBD1 (5 bases). Trimming removed 4 bases at V and 2 bases at J, with 12 bases between. The germline V gene has CDR1 DFQATT and CDR2 SNEGSKA (reference sequence). The CDR3 has 14 amino acids. CDR3 amino acids: CSANQGTGNQPQHF. CDR3 bases: TGCAGTGCTAACCAGGGTACGGGCAATCAGCCCCAGCATTTT.

This clonotype was observed a few times. The chain links TRBV18 to TRBJ2-5, with D unclear. CDR3 length: 14 amino acids. V was cut by 0 bases and J by 3 bases, with 8 bases left in between. Germline V gene data show CDR1 as KGHSH and CDR2 as LQKENI. The CDR3 spells CASSPPGSKETQYF. The CDR3 coding sequence is TGTGCCAGCTCACCACCCGGATCTAAAGAGACCCAGTACTTC.

The gene calls are TRBV2 and TRBJ2-7, with TRBD1 matching over 10 bases. This CDR3 has 15 amino acids. Germline V gene sequence: CDR1 SNHLY, CDR2 FYNNEI. Germline trimming cut 4 bases from V and 7 bases from J; bases unmatched to any gene: 10. CDR3 DNA sequence: TGTGCCAGCAGTGTCCGGGACAGGGGTCTAAGTGAGCAGTACTTC. Protein product: CASSVRDRGLSEQYF. Full variable domain (missing parts from reference TRBV2 and TRBJ2-7): EPEVTQTPSHQVTQMGQEVILRCVPISNHLYFYWYRQILGQKVEFLVSFYNNEISEKSEIFDDQFSVERPDGSNFTLKIRSTKLEDSAMYFCASSVRDRGLSEQYFGPGTRLTVT.

The chain employs TRBV12-3 or TRBV12-4 and TRBJ2-1; 14 bases match TRBD2. After removal of 11 bases from V and 4 bases from J, the junction contained 19 bases not matched to a gene. The CDR3 has 19 amino acids. The CDR3 DNA reads as TGTGCCTTCAGCTTACAGGGTGGACTAGCGGGAGGCGGGTACAATGAGCAGTTCTTC. This sequence encodes CAFSLQGGLAGGGYNEQFF.

This clonotype was observed at least ten times. The chain employs TRBV5-1 and TRBJ2-7; D is perhaps TRBD2 (6 bases). V shed 5 bases and J shed 5 bases, with 11 bases lying between them. This CDR3 is built from 12 residues. The germline gives CDR1 SGHRS, CDR2 YFSETQ. The CDR3 sequence: CASREGFNEQYF. The CDR3 DNA follows: TGCGCCAGCAGGGAGGGTTTCAACGAGCAGTACTTC.

This clonotype occurred a few times. This sequence joins TRBV6-1 and TRBJ2-1; possibly TRBD2 for D (6 bases). Germline values: CDR1 MNHNS, CDR2 SASEGT. The CDR3 is 17 amino acids. V was shortened by 6 bases and J by 2 bases, with 20 bases between the two germline ends. The CDR3 sequence: CASRGSGLRLTYNEQFF. CDR3 DNA sequence: TGTGCCAGCAGGGGTAGCGGCCTTCGCTTAACCTACAATGAGCAGTTCTTC.

The table lists this clonotype with a few counts. The gene calls are TRBV29-1 and TRBJ2-3; D call uncertain. CDR3 length: 15 residues. V lost 0 bases and J 2 bases, leaving 12 bases between the germline ends. Germline CDR1 is SQVTM and CDR2 is ANQGSEA. In nucleotides, the CDR3 is TGCAGCGTTGAAGAGGGCAACGAATTCACAGATACGCAGTATTTT. Encoded protein: CSVEEGNEFTDTQYF.

This clonotype was detected a few times. The chain links TRBV5-1 to TRBJ2-6, with 10 bases aligning to TRBD1. CDR3 size: 16 residues. Germline V gene lookup returns CDR1 SGHRS and CDR2 YFSETQ. After removal of 5 bases from V and 2 bases from J, the junction contained 4 bases not matched to a gene. The CDR3 reads CASRGTGAAGANVLTF. The CDR3 bases are TGCGCCAGCAGAGGGACAGGGGCGGCTGGGGCCAACGTCCTGACTTTC.

The chain recombines TRBV20-1 with TRBJ2-3; D perhaps matches TRBD2 (7 bases). V lost 0 bases and J lost 4, with 23 bases in between. The CDR3 length is 18 residues. Germline V gene data show CDR1 as DFQATT and CDR2 as SNEGSKA (reference sequence). CDR3 protein: CSARDWEGGGSFPDTQYF. Here the CDR3 DNA reads TGCAGTGCTAGAGATTGGGAAGGGGGGGGGAGTTTTCCAGATACGCAGTATTTT.

This clonotype was picked up a small number of times. V is TRBV20-1 and J is TRBJ1-1; 11 bases map to TRBD1. This CDR3 has 13 amino acids. J gave up 4 bases and V 3 bases, and 1 base lay outside the gene matches. The germline CDR1 and CDR2 sequences are DFQATT and SNEGSKA (reference sequence). For the CDR3, the DNA is TGCAGTGCTAGGGGACAGGGGGTCACTGAAGCTTTCTTT. This translates into CSARGQGVTEAFF.

The V and J genes are TRBV7-8 and TRBJ1-3, with unresolved D. There are 15 residues in the CDR3. The V end was cut by 5 bases, the J end by 0 bases, with 11 bases between. Germline assignment: CDR1 SGHVS and CDR2 FQNEAQ. CDR3: CASSQRTASGNTIYF. CDR3 in DNA: TGTGCCAGCAGCCAGCGGACGGCCTCTGGAAACACCATATATTTT. Combining the CDR3 with reference TRBV7-8 and TRBJ1-3 gives the whole variable domain GAGVSQSPRYKVAKRGQDVALRCDPISGHVSLFWYQQALGQGPEFLTYFQNEAQLDKSGLPSDRFFAERPEGSVSTLKIQRTQQEDSAVYLCASSQRTASGNTIYFGEGSWLTVV.

The V call is TRBV7-9, the J call TRBJ2-1; TRBD2 matches at 10 bases. J gave up 2 bases and V 3 bases, and 4 bases lay outside the gene matches. The CDR3 consists of 16 residues. CDR1 is SEHNR and CDR2 is FQNEAQ in the germline V gene (reference sequence). The CDR3 DNA is TGTGCCAGCAGCTTTTTAGCGGGGGGACCCTACAATGAGCAGTTCTTC. It codes for CASSFLAGGPYNEQFF.

Only a few counts were recorded for this clonotype. The V gene is TRBV29-1, the J gene TRBJ1-4; D possibly corresponds to TRBD1 (6 bases). From germline, CDR1 is SQVTM and CDR2 ANQGSEA. This CDR3 contains 12 residues. V was clipped by 5 bases and J by 8 bases, with 12 bases between them. CDR3 nucleotide sequence: TGCAGCGTTTCACAGGGAGGGGAAAAACTGTTTTTT. It specifies CSVSQGGEKLFF.

This clonotype was detected only a few times. The chain joins TRBV29-1 to TRBJ1-2; D remains unclear. Germline-derived CDR1 and CDR2 are SQVTM and ANQGSEA. V dropped 7 bases and J dropped 5 bases, with 23 bases sitting between them. This CDR3 has 15 residues. The CDR3 DNA reads as TGCAGCGCCGAAACCGGGCCCGGAGACTTGTATGGCTACACCTTC. This gives the protein CSAETGPGDLYGYTF.

The V call is TRBV6-5, the J call TRBJ2-3; a possible D gene is TRBD1 (6 bases). Trimming cost V 6 bases and J 14 bases, with 15 bases left between them. CDR1 and CDR2 from the germline V gene are MNHEY and SVGAGI. The CDR3 sequence is 11 residues long. CDR3 in amino acids: CASSDGRGPYF. CDR3 DNA: TGTGCCAGCAGCGACGGCAGGGGCCCGTATTTT.

This clonotype was seen more than once but under ten times. The chain has TRBV7-2 and TRBJ2-5; TRBD1 or TRBD2 may be the D gene (5 bases each). Trimming left V 2 bases short and J 4 bases short, with 17 bases between. CDR3 length: 16 residues. Germline CDR1 is SGHTA and CDR2 is FQGNSA. The CDR3 sequence is CASSLFGGGSGETQYF. The CDR3 DNA reads TGTGCCAGCAGCTTATTTGGGGGTGGATCCGGAGAGACCCAGTACTTC.